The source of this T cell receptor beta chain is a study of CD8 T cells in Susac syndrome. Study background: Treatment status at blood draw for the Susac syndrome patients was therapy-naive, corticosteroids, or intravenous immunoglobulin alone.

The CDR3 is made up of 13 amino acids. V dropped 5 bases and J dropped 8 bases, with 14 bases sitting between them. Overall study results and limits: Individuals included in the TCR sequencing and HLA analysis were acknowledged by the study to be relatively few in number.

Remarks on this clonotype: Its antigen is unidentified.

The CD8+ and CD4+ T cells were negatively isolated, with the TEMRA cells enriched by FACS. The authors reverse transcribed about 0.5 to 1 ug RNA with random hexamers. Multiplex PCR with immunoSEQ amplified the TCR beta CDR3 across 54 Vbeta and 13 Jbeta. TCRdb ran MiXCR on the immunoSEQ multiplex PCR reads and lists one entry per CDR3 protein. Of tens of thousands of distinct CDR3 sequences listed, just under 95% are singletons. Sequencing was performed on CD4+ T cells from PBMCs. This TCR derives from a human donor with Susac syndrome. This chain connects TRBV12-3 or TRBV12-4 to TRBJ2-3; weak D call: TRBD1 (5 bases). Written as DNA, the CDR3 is TGTGCCAGCAGTCCCACCCAGGGTGGTACGCAGTATTTT. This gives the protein CASSPTQGGTQYF.